Shown below are 21 T cell receptor beta chains from a single sample sequenced in a study of graft-versus-host responses after intestinal transplantation (dated by TCRdb to about 2021). The method was the immunoSEQ multiplex PCR assay. TCRdb provides this immuneACCESS table in a form limited to in-frame rearrangements. Some clones are lacking; in checked studies, under half of them reflect an unresolved V gene, and why the rest are absent is not known. This sample comprises around 19,000 clones, about 40% of them detected only once. Of the sample, 1.5% to 2% falls within the top ten clones. The time point label of this sample denotes: cells obtained before transplantation from donor or recipient. The input for sequencing was alloreactive CD4+ T cells from a mixed lymphocyte reaction culture, taken before transplantation. In the paper's terms, the cell subset or site label means: CFSE-low proliferating T cells sorted from roughly 6-day pre-transplant mixed lymphocyte reaction (GvH or HvG direction). The receptors were gathered from a human patient who was an organ donor for intestinal transplantation.

The chain couples TRBV5-1 to TRBJ2-2; 7 nucleotides align to TRBD2. This CDR3 has 17 amino acids. The germline V gene has CDR1 SGHRS and CDR2 YFSETQ. Germline trimming cut 3 bases from V and 1 base from J; bases unmatched to any gene: 9. CDR3 sequence reads: CASSSASSGVNTGELFF. CDR3 sequence (DNA): TGCGCCAGCAGCTCCGCTTCTAGCGGCGTGAACACCGGGGAGCTGTTTTTT.

The chain links TRBV27 to TRBJ1-1, with D unresolved. Trimming stripped 0 bases from V and 2 bases from J, with 7 bases between. The CDR3 contains 14 residues. Germline values: CDR1 MNHEY, CDR2 SMNVEV (reference sequence). The CDR3 region has the DNA TGTGCCAGCAGTTTATCGGGAGCAAACACTGAAGCTTTCTTT. This sequence encodes CASSLSGANTEAFF.

About this clone: The identical CDR3 is also encoded by other nucleotide sequences in the sample. V gene TRBV5-4 combines with J gene TRBJ2-5; D ambiguous. CDR1 and CDR2 from the germline V gene are SGHNT and YYREEE (reference sequence). There are 13 residues in the CDR3. V dropped 2 bases and J dropped 1 base, with 6 bases sitting between them. The CDR3 DNA sequence: TGTGCCAGCAGCTTAGGTCCCCAAGAGACCCAGTACTTC. Translation: CASSLGPQETQYF.

The chain carries TRBV29-1 and TRBJ1-1; D ambiguous. V lost 8 bases and J 3 bases, leaving 16 bases between the germline ends. The CDR3 is 13 amino acids. In germline, CDR1 is SQVTM, CDR2 ANQGSEA. CDR3 bases: TGCAGCCCTCAGGTACAGACCCACACTGAAGCTTTCTTT. This encodes CSPQVQTHTEAFF. Looking up the rest from reference TRBV29-1 and TRBJ1-1 gives the full variable domain: SAVISQKPSRDICQRGTSLTIQCQVDSQVTMMFWYRQQPGQSLTLIATANQGSEATYESGFVIDKFPISRPNLTFSTLTVSNMSPEDSSIYLCSPQVQTHTEAFFGQGTRLTVV.

This clone was seen more than once but under ten times. The gene calls are TRBV6-6 and TRBJ2-7, with no clear D. V was trimmed by 5 bases and J by 2 bases, leaving 7 bases between them. Germline loops: CDR1 MNHNY, CDR2 SVGAGI (reference sequence). The CDR3 is 12 residues long. CDR3 amino acids: CASSPQAYEQYF. DNA for the CDR3: TGTGCCAGCAGTCCTCAAGCCTACGAGCAGTACTTC.

Remarks on this clone: The same CDR3 also results from other DNA sequences found in this sample. The chain joins TRBV2 to TRBJ1-1; D remains ambiguous. CDR3 length: 14 amino acids. The germline V gene has CDR1 SNHLY and CDR2 FYNNEI. Trimming removed 3 bases at V and 4 bases at J, with 12 bases between. This chain's CDR3 is CASSESGGGTEAFF. CDR3 DNA: TGTGCCAGCAGTGAGTCAGGAGGTGGCACTGAAGCTTTCTTT. Based on the CDR3 plus reference TRBV2 and TRBJ1-1, the full variable domain is EPEVTQTPSHQVTQMGQEVILRCVPISNHLYFYWYRQILGQKVEFLVSFYNNEISEKSEIFDDQFSVERPDGSNFTLKIRSTKLEDSAMYFCASSESGGGTEAFFGQGTRLTVV.

The chain recombines TRBV30 with TRBJ2-2, with D perhaps TRBD2 (5 bases). Germline CDR1 and CDR2: GTSNPN and SVGIG (reference sequence). Trimming took 4 bases from V and 7 from J, leaving 10 bases between them. This CDR3 is 12 amino acids long. The CDR3 loop is CAWNAAGGELFF. The CDR3 nucleotides are TGTGCCTGGAACGCGGCGGGCGGGGAGCTGTTTTTT.

The table lists this clone with a few counts. The chain recombines TRBV19 with TRBJ2-7, with 14 bases fitting TRBD2. The V segment lost 3 bases and the J segment 0 bases; nucleotides outside the gene matches: 10. This CDR3 is built from 19 residues. CDR1 and CDR2 (germline): LNHDA, SQIVND (reference sequence). In nucleotides, the CDR3 is TGTGCCAGTAGTATGTATGGGACTAGCGGGAGTGGAACCTCCTACGAGCAGTACTTC. This sequence encodes CASSMYGTSGSGTSYEQYF.

The chain has TRBV10-1 and TRBJ2-1, with 12 nucleotides matching TRBD2. V dropped 0 bases and J dropped 2; count of bases not matched to a gene: 8. This CDR3 has 19 residues. Germline CDR1 is WNHNN and CDR2 is SYGVQD (reference sequence). The CDR3 sequence is CASSESWLAGGPTYNEQFF. The CDR3, as DNA: TGCGCCAGCAGTGAGTCGTGGCTAGCGGGAGGGCCTACCTACAATGAGCAGTTCTTC.

Only a few counts were recorded for this clone. V usage is TRBV6-6 and J usage is TRBJ2-1; the D is unclear. Between the trimmed V and J ends, which lost 6 bases and 4 bases, there was a span of 4 bases. The CDR3 is made up of 11 amino acids. CDR1 is MNHNY and CDR2 is SVGAGI in the germline V gene (reference sequence). The CDR3 sequence is CASRAYNEQFF. CDR3 nucleotide sequence: TGTGCCAGCAGAGCATACAATGAGCAGTTCTTC.

The V gene is TRBV10-3, the J gene TRBJ1-3; D gene ambiguous. The CDR3 runs 13 residues. In germline, CDR1 is ENHRY, CDR2 SYGVKD. V lost 6 bases and J 4 bases, leaving 10 bases between the germline ends. The CDR3 here is CAISPQGGNTIYF. CDR3 DNA sequence: TGTGCCATCAGCCCCCAAGGAGGAAACACCATATATTTT.

This clone was observed a few times. V and J are TRBV6-1 and TRBJ2-5; D is unresolved. Germline-derived CDR1 and CDR2 are MNHNS and SASEGT. Trimming pared 3 bases from V and 2 bases from J, leaving 10 bases between. The CDR3 runs to 14 residues. In nucleotides, the CDR3 is TGTGCCAGCAGTGATATCGGCAGACAAGAGACCCAGTACTTC. It specifies CASSDIGRQETQYF.

V is TRBV30 and J is TRBJ2-7; TRBD2 aligns across 7 bases. V shed 1 base, J shed 2 bases, and the junction held 2 bases outside the gene matches. The germline CDR1 and CDR2 sequences are GTSNPN and SVGIG (reference sequence). The CDR3 contains 13 residues. CDR3 sequence: CAWSAGTTYEQYF. Here the CDR3 DNA reads TGTGCCTGGAGTGCAGGGACTACCTACGAGCAGTACTTC.

The rearrangement joins TRBV4-1 to TRBJ1-5; 8 bases fit TRBD1. In germline, CDR1 is MGHRA, CDR2 YSYEKL. The CDR3 contains 17 residues. V gave up 1 base and J gave up 6 bases; unmatched junction bases: 11. As DNA, the CDR3 is TGCGCCAGCAGCCAAGCCCCGTCCGCAGGGGGCGGTCAGCCCCAGCATTTT. It translates to CASSQAPSAGGGQPQHF.

The chain uses TRBV6-5 and TRBJ1-1; 7 nucleotides match TRBD1. Trimming removed 3 bases from V and 1 base from J; junction bases left unmatched: 5. CDR3 length equals 15 residues. Germline loops: CDR1 MNHEY, CDR2 SVGAGI. The CDR3 protein is CASSYRQGWNTEAFF. CDR3 coding DNA: TGTGCCAGCAGTTATCGACAGGGTTGGAACACTGAAGCTTTCTTT.

The table lists this clone with a few counts. The V gene is TRBV30, the J gene TRBJ1-4; TRBD1 might be the D (5 bases). The CDR3 runs to 16 residues. CDR1 and CDR2 (germline): GTSNPN, SVGIG (reference sequence). Between the trimmed V and J ends, which lost 3 bases and 0 bases, there was a span of 14 bases. DNA of the CDR3: TGTGCCTGGAGAGACAGCCCTACTGCAACTAATGAAAAACTGTTTTTT. It is translated as CAWRDSPTATNEKLFF.

The CDR3 sequence is CASSHIGGEQYF. The CDR3 DNA is TGTGCCAGCAGTCACATAGGGGGGGAGCAGTACTTC. The chain uses TRBV6-6 and TRBJ2-7; the D gene could be TRBD1 or TRBD2 (6 bases each). V was pared by 5 bases and J by 7 bases, with 12 bases between. Germline assignment: CDR1 MNHNY and CDR2 SVGAGI (reference sequence). This CDR3 contains 12 residues.

This clone was observed a few times. The chain has TRBV7-2 and TRBJ2-7, with 8 bases identical to TRBD1. Germline lookup yields CDR1 SGHTA and CDR2 FQGNSA. V was pared by 2 bases and J by 4 bases, with 13 bases of the junction left unmatched. This CDR3 spans 17 amino acids. The CDR3 bases are TGTGCCAGCAGCTTACCCCACGCAGGGGGCCGTCGGTACGAGCAGTACTTC. It yields the protein CASSLPHAGGRRYEQYF.

This clone appeared a single time. The genes are TRBV9 and TRBJ2-3, with 8 positions matching TRBD1. The CDR3 contains 13 residues. The ends lost 0 bases at V and 8 bases at J; junction bases unmatched: 2. The V gene's germline CDR1 is SGDLS and CDR2 YYNGEE. The CDR3 reads CASSVEDRATQYF. In DNA form, the CDR3 reads TGTGCCAGCAGCGTAGAGGACAGGGCTACGCAGTATTTT.

The table lists this clone with a few counts. The chain carries TRBV7-7 and TRBJ2-1, with TRBD2 matching over 7 bases. Germline assignment: CDR1 SSHAT and CDR2 FNYEAQ (reference sequence). V lost 5 bases to trimming and J lost 12 bases; unmatched junction nucleotides: 10. The CDR3 contains 13 residues. CDR3 DNA: TGTGCCAGCAGCCCGGGCGGGAGAGGGTTGCAGTTCTTC. Encoded protein: CASSPGGRGLQFF.

The gene calls are TRBV28 and TRBJ2-7, with D possibly being TRBD2 (6 bases). Trimming removed 5 bases at V and 3 bases at J, with 17 bases between. CDR3 length: 15 amino acids. Germline V gene lookup returns CDR1 MDHEN and CDR2 SYDVKM. The CDR3 coding sequence is TGTGCCAGCAGTCCCATCCGACTAGTCTACTACGAGCAGTACTTC. This translates into CASSPIRLVYYEQYF.